This T cell receptor (beta chain) was recovered during a study of blood T cell repertoires in COVID-19. V lost 7 bases and J 4 bases, leaving 22 bases between the germline ends. This CDR3 is built from 16 residues. Germline V CDR1 and CDR2: SNHLY, FYNNEI. TCRdb's table, derived via immunoSEQ multiplex PCR, lists solely in-frame clones and lacks some. The table has around 450,000 clones, 87% seen once; the top ten hold roughly 0.7%. This receptor was obtained from a woman younger than 35 who had recovered from COVID-19. The specimen was PBMCs or T cells enriched from blood (not recorded which). The V call is TRBV2, the J call TRBJ1-1; weak D call: TRBD1 (5 bases). Here the CDR3 DNA reads TGTGCCAGCACCCTGAAGGGCGCAGGAGGGACCACTGAAGCTTTCTTT. This sequence encodes CASTLKGAGGTTEAFF.